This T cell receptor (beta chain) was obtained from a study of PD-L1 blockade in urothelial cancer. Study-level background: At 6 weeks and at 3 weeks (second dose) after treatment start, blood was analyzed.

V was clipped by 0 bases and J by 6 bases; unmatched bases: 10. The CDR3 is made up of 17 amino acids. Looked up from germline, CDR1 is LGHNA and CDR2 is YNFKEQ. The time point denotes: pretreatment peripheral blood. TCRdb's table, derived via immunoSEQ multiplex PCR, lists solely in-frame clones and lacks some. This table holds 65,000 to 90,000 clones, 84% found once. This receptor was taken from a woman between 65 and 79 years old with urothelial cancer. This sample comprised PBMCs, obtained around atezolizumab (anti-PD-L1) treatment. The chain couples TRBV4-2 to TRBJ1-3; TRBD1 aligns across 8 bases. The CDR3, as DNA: TGTGCCAGCAGCCAAGATTTTGGCGGACAGGGAGTAAACACCATATATTTT. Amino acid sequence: CASSQDFGGQGVNTIYF.